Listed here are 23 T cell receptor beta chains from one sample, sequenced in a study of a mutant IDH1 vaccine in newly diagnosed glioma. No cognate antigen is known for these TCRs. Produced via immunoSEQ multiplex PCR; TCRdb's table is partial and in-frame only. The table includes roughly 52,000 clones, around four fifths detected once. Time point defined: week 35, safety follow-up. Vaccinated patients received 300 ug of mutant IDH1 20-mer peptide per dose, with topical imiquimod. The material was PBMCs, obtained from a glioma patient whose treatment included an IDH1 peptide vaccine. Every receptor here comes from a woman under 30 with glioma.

The CDR3 spells CASSPTPLAGGTDTQYF. The CDR3 region has the DNA TGTGCCAGCAGCCCGACCCCCTTAGCGGGAGGCACAGATACGCAGTATTTT. The chain is built from TRBV5-4 and TRBJ2-3; 9 bases agree with TRBD2. The ends lost 4 bases at V and 1 base at J; junction bases unmatched: 10. Looked up from germline, CDR1 is SGHNT and CDR2 is YYREEE (reference sequence). This CDR3 spans 17 amino acids.

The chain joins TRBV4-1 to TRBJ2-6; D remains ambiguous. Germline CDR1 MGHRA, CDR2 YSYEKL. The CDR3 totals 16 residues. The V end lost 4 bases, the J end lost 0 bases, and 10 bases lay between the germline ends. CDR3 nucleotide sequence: TGCGCCAGCAGCCCTGGGCCAAGCTCTGGGGCCAACGTCCTGACTTTC. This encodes CASSPGPSSGANVLTF.

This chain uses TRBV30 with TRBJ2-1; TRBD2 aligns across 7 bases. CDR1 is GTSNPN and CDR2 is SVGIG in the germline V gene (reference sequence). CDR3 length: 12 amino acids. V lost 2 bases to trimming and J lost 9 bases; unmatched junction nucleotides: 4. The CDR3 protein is CAWSPTGGEQFF. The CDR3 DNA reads TGTGCCTGGAGTCCGACGGGGGGTGAGCAGTTCTTC.

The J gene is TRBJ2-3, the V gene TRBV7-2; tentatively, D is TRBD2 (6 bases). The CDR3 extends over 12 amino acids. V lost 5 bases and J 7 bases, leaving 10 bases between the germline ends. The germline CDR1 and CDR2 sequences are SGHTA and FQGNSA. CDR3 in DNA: TGTGCCAGCAGCCGGGACTTTAATACGCAGTATTTT. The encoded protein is CASSRDFNTQYF.

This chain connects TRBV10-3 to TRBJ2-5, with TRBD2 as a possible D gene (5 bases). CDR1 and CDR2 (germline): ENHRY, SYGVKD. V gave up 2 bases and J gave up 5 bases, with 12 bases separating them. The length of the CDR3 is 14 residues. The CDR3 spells CAISEGLSGETQYF. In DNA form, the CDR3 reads TGTGCCATCAGTGAGGGGCTATCGGGGGAGACCCAGTACTTC.

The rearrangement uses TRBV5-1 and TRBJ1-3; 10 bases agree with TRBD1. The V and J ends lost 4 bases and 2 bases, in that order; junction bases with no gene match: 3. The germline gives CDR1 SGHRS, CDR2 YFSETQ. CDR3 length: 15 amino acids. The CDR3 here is CASSPGQGAGNTIYF. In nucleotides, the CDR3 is TGCGCCAGCAGCCCCGGACAGGGGGCTGGAAACACCATATATTTT.

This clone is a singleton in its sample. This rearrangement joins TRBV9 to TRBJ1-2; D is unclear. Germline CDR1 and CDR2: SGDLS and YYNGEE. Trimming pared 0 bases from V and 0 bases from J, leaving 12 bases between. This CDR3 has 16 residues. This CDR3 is CASSVDSGVANYGYTF. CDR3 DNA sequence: TGTGCCAGCAGCGTAGACTCCGGGGTAGCTAACTATGGCTACACCTTC.

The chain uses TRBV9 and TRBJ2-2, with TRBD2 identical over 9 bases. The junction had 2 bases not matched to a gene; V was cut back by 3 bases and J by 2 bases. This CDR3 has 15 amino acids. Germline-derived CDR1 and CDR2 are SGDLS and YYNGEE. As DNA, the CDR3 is TGTGCCAGCAGCGCGACTAGCGGCAACACCGGGGAGCTGTTTTTT. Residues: CASSATSGNTGELFF.

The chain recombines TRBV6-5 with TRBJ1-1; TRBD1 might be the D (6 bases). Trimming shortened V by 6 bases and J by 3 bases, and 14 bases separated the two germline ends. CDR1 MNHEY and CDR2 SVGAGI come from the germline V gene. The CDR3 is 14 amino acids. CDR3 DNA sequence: TGTGCCAGCAGCGCTACAGGGAGGGACACTGAAGCTTTCTTT. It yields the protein CASSATGRDTEAFF.

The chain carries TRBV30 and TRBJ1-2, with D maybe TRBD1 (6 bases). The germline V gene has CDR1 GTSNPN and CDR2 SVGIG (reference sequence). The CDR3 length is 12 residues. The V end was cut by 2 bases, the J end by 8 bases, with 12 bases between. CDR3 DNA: TGTGCCTGGAGTCACAGGGCATACGGCTACACCTTC. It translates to CAWSHRAYGYTF.

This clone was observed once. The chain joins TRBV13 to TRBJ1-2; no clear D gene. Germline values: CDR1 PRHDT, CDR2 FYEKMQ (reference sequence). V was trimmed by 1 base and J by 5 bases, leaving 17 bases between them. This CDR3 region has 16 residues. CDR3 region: CASSLAALAGSYGYTF. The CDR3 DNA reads TGTGCCAGCAGCTTAGCCGCTTTGGCAGGTAGTTATGGCTACACCTTC.

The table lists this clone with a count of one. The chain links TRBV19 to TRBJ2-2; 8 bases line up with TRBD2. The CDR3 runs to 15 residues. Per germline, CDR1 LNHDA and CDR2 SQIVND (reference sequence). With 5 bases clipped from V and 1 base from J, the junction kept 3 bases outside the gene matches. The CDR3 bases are TGTGCCAGTAGTGTGGCGGGGGGGAACACCGGGGAGCTGTTTTTT. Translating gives CASSVAGGNTGELFF.

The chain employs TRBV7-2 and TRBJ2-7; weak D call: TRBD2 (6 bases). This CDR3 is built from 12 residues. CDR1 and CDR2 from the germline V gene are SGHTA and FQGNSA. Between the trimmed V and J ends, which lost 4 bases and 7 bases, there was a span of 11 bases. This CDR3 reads CASSSPGGEQYF. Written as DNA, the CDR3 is TGTGCCAGCAGCTCTCCTGGGGGGGAGCAGTACTTC.

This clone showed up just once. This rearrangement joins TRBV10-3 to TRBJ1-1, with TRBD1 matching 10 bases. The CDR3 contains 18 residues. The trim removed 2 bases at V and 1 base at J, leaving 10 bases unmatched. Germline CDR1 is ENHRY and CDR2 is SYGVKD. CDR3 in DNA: TGTGCCATCAGTGAGGAGGGACAGGGGCCTACTTCGAACACTGAAGCTTTCTTT. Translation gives CAISEEGQGPTSNTEAFF.

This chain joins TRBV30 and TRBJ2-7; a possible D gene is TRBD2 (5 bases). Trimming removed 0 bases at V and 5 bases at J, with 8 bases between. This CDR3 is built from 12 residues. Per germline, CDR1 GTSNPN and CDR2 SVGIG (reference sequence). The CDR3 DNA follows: TGTGCCTGGAGTGTTCGGGGTAACGAGCAGTACTTC. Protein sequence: CAWSVRGNEQYF.

The CDR3 loop reads CASSSPGVGGYTF. CDR3 nucleotides: TGTGCCAGCAGCTCCCCCGGGGTCGGTGGCTACACCTTC. The rearrangement links TRBV11-3 to TRBJ1-2; D is unclear. Trimming shortened V by 4 bases and J by 7 bases, and 13 bases separated the two germline ends. Germline CDR1 is SGHNT and CDR2 is YENEEA. The length of the CDR3 is 13 residues.

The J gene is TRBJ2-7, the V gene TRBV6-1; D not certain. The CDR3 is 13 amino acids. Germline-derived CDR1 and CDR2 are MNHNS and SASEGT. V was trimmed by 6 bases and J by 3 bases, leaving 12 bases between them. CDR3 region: CASRGIVGYEQYF. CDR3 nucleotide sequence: TGTGCCAGCAGGGGCATTGTAGGCTACGAGCAGTACTTC.

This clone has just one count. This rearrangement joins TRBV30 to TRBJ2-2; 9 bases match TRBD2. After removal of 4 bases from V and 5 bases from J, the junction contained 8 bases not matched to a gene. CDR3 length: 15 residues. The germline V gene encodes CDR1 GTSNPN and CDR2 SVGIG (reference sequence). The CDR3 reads CAWTHLAGMTGELFF. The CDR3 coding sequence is TGTGCCTGGACCCACCTAGCGGGAATGACCGGGGAGCTGTTTTTT. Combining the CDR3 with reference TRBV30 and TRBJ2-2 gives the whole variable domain SQTIHQWPATLVQPVGSPLSLECTVEGTSNPNLYWYRQAAGRGLQLLFYSVGIGQISSEVPQNLSASRPQDRQFILSSKKLLLSDSGFYLCAWTHLAGMTGELFFGEGSRLTVL.

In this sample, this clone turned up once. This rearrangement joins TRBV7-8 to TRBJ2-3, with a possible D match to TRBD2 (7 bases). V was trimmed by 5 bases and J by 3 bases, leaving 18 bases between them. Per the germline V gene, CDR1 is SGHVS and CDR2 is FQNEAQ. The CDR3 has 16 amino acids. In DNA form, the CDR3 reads TGTGCCAGCAGCACAGGGACTACCCCTGGAACAGATACGCAGTATTTT. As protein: CASSTGTTPGTDTQYF.

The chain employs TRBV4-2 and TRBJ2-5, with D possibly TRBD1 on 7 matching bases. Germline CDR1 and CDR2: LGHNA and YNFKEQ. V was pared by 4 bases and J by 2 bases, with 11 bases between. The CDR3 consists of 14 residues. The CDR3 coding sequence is TGTGCCAGCAGCCCCGCGGGACAGCAAGAGACCCAGTACTTC. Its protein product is CASSPAGQQETQYF.

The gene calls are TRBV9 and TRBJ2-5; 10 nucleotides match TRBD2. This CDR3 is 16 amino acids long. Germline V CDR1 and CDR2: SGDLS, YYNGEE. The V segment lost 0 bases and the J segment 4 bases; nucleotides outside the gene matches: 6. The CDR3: CASSVGLAGEGETQYF. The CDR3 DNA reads TGTGCCAGCAGCGTAGGGCTAGCGGGAGAGGGAGAGACCCAGTACTTC.

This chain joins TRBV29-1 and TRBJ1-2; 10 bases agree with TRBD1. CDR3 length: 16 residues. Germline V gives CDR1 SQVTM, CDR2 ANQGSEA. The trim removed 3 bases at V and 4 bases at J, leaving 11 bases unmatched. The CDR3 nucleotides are TGCAGCGTTGAGGCGGCGGGACAGGGGTTGGTCTATGGCTACACCTTC. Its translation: CSVEAAGQGLVYGYTF.

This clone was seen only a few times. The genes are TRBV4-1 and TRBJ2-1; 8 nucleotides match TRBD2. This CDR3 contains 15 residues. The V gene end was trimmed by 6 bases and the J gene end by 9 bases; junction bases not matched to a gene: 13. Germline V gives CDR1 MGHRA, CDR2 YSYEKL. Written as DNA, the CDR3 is TGCGCCAGCAGGGAGACGGGACTAGACTCCAGTGAGCAGTTCTTC. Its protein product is CASRETGLDSSEQFF.